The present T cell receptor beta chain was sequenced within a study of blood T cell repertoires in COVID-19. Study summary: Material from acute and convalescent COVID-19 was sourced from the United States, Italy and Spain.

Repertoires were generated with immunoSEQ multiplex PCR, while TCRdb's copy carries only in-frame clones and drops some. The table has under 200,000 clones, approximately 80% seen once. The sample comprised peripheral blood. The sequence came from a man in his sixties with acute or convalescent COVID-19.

The CDR3 sequence is CASSPTGVAQYF. The DNA of the CDR3 is TGTGCCAGCAGCCCCACGGGGGTCGCGCAGTACTTC. This chain connects TRBV12-3 or TRBV12-4 to TRBJ2-7; D is possibly TRBD2 (6 bases). The CDR3 sequence is 12 residues long. Trimming cost V 6 bases and J 9 bases, with 15 bases left between them.